This T cell receptor beta chain is from a study of blood T cell repertoires in COVID-19 (dated by TCRdb to between 2020 and 2021). For context, the study as a whole: Collaborator samples came from the United States, Italy and Spain and covered acute and convalescent phases of COVID-19. The material from the prospective study consisted of cDNA or gDNA derived from T cells, B-cell-depleted T cells, or PBMCs. The dataset comprised deeply sampled blood TCRbeta repertoires from subjects exposed to, actively infected with, or recovered from COVID-19. The repertoires were made available in a free public database intended to serve as a resource for research on the immune response to SARS-CoV-2. Samples came from the ongoing ImmuneRACE study (first 160 participants) plus 1,254 subjects from 6 global collaborators. A de-identified subject ID, COVID-19 status, age in years and sex were almost always included in the sample metadata. Where available, HLA class I and class II types were obtained from metadata supplied by the sample provider rather than from assay-based typing.

What the authors observed across the whole study: Clinical and demographic metadata were provided uncurated, with the amount varying by source and participant.

TCRbeta CDR3 regions were amplified from genomic DNA using the immunoSEQ Assay, a bias-controlled multiplex PCR. Per the source publication's procedure: Nucleated cell counts per sample were estimated from amplification of reference gene primers within the assay. Sequence reads were collapsed and filtered to measure the absolute abundance of every unique TCRbeta CDR3 rearrangement. For each sample, productive Simpson clonality was calculated as the square root of Simpson's diversity index over productive rearrangements. Sourced from immuneACCESS, this table was stored by TCRdb with only in-frame sequences that have V and J called. A share of the clones is absent; for the studies checked, an unresolved V gene accounts for under half, and the remainder has no known explanation. Clone size and the V and J calls come from that table; the DNA yielded D and trimming. The sample includes 90,000 to 100,000 clones, with roughly four fifths observed a single time. Around 4.4% of the sample is taken by the ten largest.

Comments on this clone: Its specific antigen is unknown. Within one base of it there is no much larger clone, and no base qualities were kept.

The collaborating institutions used their own protocols to collect whole blood in K2EDTA tubes. For TCRbeta analysis, collaborator samples were shipped as frozen whole blood, as isolated PBMCs, or as DNA extracted from either sample type. The sequence was obtained from a man in his 60s with acute or convalescent COVID-19. The sample comprised peripheral blood.

The CDR3 loop reads CAWRLRVGNTEAFF. The bases read TGTGCCTGGAGACTCCGGGTGGGGAACACTGAAGCTTTCTTT. The sequence is built from TRBV30 and TRBJ1-1, with the D gene call left open. The CDR3 covers 14 residues, taking in both the cysteine and the phenylalanine. The sequence is cut down to CDR3 DNA, 42 bases in frame from base 1. CDR1 GTSNPN and CDR2 SVGIG were looked up in the germline V gene (reference sequence). Deletion took 3 bases off V and 1 base off J, with a span of 12 bases between the germline ends.